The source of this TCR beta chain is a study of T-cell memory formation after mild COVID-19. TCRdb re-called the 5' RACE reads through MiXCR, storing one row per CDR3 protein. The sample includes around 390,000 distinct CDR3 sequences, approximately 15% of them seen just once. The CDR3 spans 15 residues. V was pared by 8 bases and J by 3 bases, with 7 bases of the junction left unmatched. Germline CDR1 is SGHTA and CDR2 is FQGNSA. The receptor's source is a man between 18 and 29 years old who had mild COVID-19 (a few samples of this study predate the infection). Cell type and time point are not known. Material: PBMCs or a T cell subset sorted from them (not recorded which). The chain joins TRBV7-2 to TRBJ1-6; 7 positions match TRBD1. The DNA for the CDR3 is TGTGCCAGCGTCTCTAGACAGGGCTATAATTCACCCCTCCACTTT. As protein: CASVSRQGYNSPLHF.